The 13 T cell receptor beta chains reported below all come from one sample, sequenced in a study of cytomegalovirus exposure and HLA in healthy donors. PCR involved 60 Vbeta and 13 Jbeta primers. Clones were read by immunoSEQ multiplex PCR, and TCRdb kept only the in-frame ones, dropping some. This table holds around 140,000 clones, approximately 77% found once. Sequenced: PBMCs. The receptor set was obtained from a woman aged 60 to 75 in good health and CMV-seronegative.

The V call is TRBV2, the J call TRBJ2-3, with 10 bases identical to TRBD2. V shed 8 bases, J shed 4 bases, and the junction held 9 bases outside the gene matches. Germline CDR1 is SNHLY and CDR2 is FYNNEI. The CDR3 runs to 15 residues. The DNA of the CDR3 is TGTGCCAGCTATAGCGGGAGGACCGGGGCAGATACGCAGTATTTT. Translation gives CASYSGRTGADTQYF.

This rearrangement joins TRBV29-1 to TRBJ2-3, with 8 bases lining up with TRBD2. Trimming removed 6 bases from V and 0 bases from J; junction bases left unmatched: 14. Germline CDR1 SQVTM, CDR2 ANQGSEA. CDR3 length equals 17 residues. The CDR3 spells CSVAGGGPTPSTDTQYF. The CDR3 DNA is TGCAGCGTCGCGGGAGGCGGCCCCACGCCTAGCACAGATACGCAGTATTTT.

The sample holds a few counts of this clone. The chain uses TRBV11-2 and TRBJ2-1, with TRBD1 matching over 8 bases. J was trimmed by 4 bases and V by 7 bases; bases with no gene match: 9. Germline V lookup: CDR1 SGHAT, CDR2 FQNNGV. The CDR3 extends over 15 amino acids. The CDR3 reads CASTTGTGPYNEQFF. CDR3 nucleotide sequence: TGTGCCAGCACCACCGGGACAGGACCGTACAATGAGCAGTTCTTC.

This clone was observed a single time. The rearrangement joins TRBV6-1 to TRBJ2-4; 11 bases align to TRBD2. The CDR3 is 18 amino acids. Germline loops: CDR1 MNHNS, CDR2 SASEGT. The trim removed 4 bases at V and 0 bases at J, leaving 8 bases unmatched. CDR3 DNA sequence: TGTGCCAGCAGTGGGCCGGGACTAGCGGCTCTAGCCAAAAACATTCAGTACTTC. Encoded protein: CASSGPGLAALAKNIQYF.

The chain links TRBV18 to TRBJ1-2; D is perhaps TRBD1 (5 bases). The CDR3 is 18 residues long. Trimming removed 0 bases at V and 7 bases at J, with 24 bases between. Germline V lookup: CDR1 KGHSH, CDR2 LQKENI. Here the CDR3 DNA reads TGTGCCAGCTCACCACCGGCGGGGACCCCAAGATTTGATGGTGGCTACACCTTC. Translated, it gives CASSPPAGTPRFDGGYTF.

V usage is TRBV7-2 and J usage is TRBJ2-1; 7 nucleotides agree with TRBD2. CDR1 SGHTA and CDR2 FQGNSA come from the germline V gene. The CDR3 runs 14 residues. The trim removed 10 bases at V and 7 bases at J, leaving 13 bases unmatched. CDR3 amino acids: CATGRWTRPNEQFF. CDR3 in DNA: TGTGCCACCGGGAGGTGGACTAGACCAAATGAGCAGTTCTTC.

The chain employs TRBV18 and TRBJ1-5; D gene ambiguous. This CDR3 region has 16 residues. The V end lost 2 bases, the J end lost 0 bases, and 11 bases lay between the germline ends. Per germline, CDR1 KGHSH and CDR2 LQKENI. The chain's CDR3 is CASSPDSINSNQPQHF. CDR3 DNA sequence: TGTGCCAGCTCACCAGACTCAATAAATAGCAATCAGCCCCAGCATTTT.

This clone was picked up a small number of times. J is TRBJ2-7 and V is TRBV28, with 9 bases lining up with TRBD2. CDR3 length equals 18 residues. Germline V CDR1 and CDR2: MDHEN, SYDVKM. Unmatched junction bases numbered 15, after V lost 4 bases and J lost 2 bases. For the CDR3, the DNA is TGTGCCAGCAGTTCCCTAATCTGGCGGGAGGGACAAACCTACGAGCAGTACTTC. It is translated as CASSSLIWREGQTYEQYF. Full variable domain (missing parts from reference TRBV28 and TRBJ2-7): DVKVTQSSRYLVKRTGEKVFLECVQDMDHENMFWYRQDPGLGLRLIYFSYDVKMKEKGDIPEGYSVSREKKERFSLILESASTNQTSMYLCASSSLIWREGQTYEQYFGPGTRLTVT.

This chain connects TRBV6-4 to TRBJ2-2; TRBD1 might be the D (5 bases). CDR1 MRHNA and CDR2 SNTAGT come from the germline V gene. This CDR3 spans 17 amino acids. Trimming took off 2 bases at V and 0 bases at J, with 13 bases between the two ends. The CDR3 sequence is CASSDLRTLTNTGELFF. CDR3 nucleotide sequence: TGTGCCAGCAGTGACCTCCGGACACTGACGAACACCGGGGAGCTGTTTTTT.

This chain joins TRBV28 and TRBJ1-2; no reliable D call. V was clipped by 7 bases and J by 8 bases, with 17 bases between them. This CDR3 region has 13 residues. CDR1 and CDR2 from the germline V gene are MDHEN and SYDVKM. CDR3 loop: CASKGGGREGYTF. The CDR3 nucleotides read TGTGCCAGCAAAGGAGGAGGGCGAGAGGGCTACACCTTC.

The V gene is TRBV28, the J gene TRBJ1-5, with a possible D match to TRBD1 (5 bases). This CDR3 has 14 residues. Germline loops: CDR1 MDHEN, CDR2 SYDVKM. Trimming cost V 2 bases and J 7 bases, with 12 bases left between them. The CDR3 DNA is TGTGCCAGCAGTTTAATGCAGGGAGGACAGCCCCAGCATTTT. Translated: CASSLMQGGQPQHF.

The count of this clone is one. This chain joins TRBV28 and TRBJ2-6; the D is unclear. Germline lookup yields CDR1 MDHEN and CDR2 SYDVKM. V was clipped by 5 bases and J by 4 bases, with 12 bases between them. The CDR3 consists of 15 residues. CDR3 DNA sequence: TGTGCCAGCAGTCTAACTCGTCGGGGGGCCAACGTCCTGACTTTC. Residues: CASSLTRRGANVLTF.

The genes are TRBV9 and TRBJ1-4; 7 bases line up with TRBD1. Germline V CDR1 and CDR2: SGDLS, YYNGEE. The CDR3 consists of 16 residues. The J segment lost 3 bases and the V segment lost 4 bases, leaving 9 bases of the junction unmatched. The CDR3 bases are TGTGCCAGCAGCCCCGGGGTGGGACAGTCTAATGAAAAACTGTTTTTT. Encoded protein: CASSPGVGQSNEKLFF. The full variable domain, with the rest looked up from reference TRBV9 and TRBJ1-4, is DSGVTQTPKHLITATGQRVTLRCSPRSGDLSVYWYQQSLDQGLQFLIQYYNGEERAKGNILERFSAQQFPDLHSELNLSSLELGDSALYFCASSPGVGQSNEKLFFGSGTQLSVL.